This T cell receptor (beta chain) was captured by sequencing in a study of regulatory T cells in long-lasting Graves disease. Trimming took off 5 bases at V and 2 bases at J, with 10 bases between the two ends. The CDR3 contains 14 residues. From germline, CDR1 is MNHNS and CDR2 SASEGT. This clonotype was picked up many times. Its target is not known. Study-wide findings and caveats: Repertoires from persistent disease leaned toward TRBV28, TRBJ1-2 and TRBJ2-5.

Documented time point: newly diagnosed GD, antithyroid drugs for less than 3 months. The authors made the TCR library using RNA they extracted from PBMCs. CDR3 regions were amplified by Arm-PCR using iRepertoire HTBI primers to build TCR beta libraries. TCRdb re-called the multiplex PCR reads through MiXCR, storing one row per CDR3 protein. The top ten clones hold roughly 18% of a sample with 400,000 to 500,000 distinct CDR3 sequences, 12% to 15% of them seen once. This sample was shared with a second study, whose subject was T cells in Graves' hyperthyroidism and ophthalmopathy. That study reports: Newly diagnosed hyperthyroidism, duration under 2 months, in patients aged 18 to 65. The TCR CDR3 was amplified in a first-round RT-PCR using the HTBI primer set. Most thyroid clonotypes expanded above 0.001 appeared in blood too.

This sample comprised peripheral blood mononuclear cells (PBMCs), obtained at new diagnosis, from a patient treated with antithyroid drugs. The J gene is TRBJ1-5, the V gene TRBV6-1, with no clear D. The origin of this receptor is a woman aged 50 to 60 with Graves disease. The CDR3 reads CASSQREGNQPQHF. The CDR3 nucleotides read TGTGCCAGCAGTCAACGGGAAGGCAATCAGCCCCAGCATTTT.